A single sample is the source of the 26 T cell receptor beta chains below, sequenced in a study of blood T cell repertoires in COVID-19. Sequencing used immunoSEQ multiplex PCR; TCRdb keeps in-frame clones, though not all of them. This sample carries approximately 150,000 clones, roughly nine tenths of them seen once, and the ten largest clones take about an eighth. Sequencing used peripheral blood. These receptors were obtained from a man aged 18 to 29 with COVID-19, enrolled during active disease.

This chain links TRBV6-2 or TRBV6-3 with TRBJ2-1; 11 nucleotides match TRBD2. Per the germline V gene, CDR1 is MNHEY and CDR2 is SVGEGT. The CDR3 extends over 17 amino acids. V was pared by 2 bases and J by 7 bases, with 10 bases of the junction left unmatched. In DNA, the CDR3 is TGTGCCAGCAGTTACACGTTGGCTAGCGGGAGGTTAAATGAGCAGTTCTTC. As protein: CASSYTLASGRLNEQFF.

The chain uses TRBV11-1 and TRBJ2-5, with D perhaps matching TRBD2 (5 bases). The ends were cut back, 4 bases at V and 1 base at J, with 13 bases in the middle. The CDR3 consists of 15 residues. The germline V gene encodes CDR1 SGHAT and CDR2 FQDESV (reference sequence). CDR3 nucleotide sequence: TGTGCCAGCAGCTATCAGGAGGAACCCCAAGAGACCCAGTACTTC. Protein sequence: CASSYQEEPQETQYF.

CDR3 nucleotides: TGTGCCAGCAGAATCACGGGACTCTTGGCAGGGAACATTCAGTACTTC. This sequence encodes CASRITGLLAGNIQYF. This chain connects TRBV2 to TRBJ2-4; D is perhaps TRBD2 (6 bases). This CDR3 has 16 residues. CDR1 is SNHLY, CDR2 FYNNEI, per germline. V lost 6 bases and J 7 bases, leaving 22 bases between the germline ends.

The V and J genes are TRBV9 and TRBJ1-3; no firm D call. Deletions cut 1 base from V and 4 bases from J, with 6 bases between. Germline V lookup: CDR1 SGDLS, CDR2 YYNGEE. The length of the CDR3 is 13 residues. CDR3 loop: CASSVLGGNTIYF. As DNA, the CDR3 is TGTGCCAGCAGCGTACTGGGCGGAAACACCATATATTTT.

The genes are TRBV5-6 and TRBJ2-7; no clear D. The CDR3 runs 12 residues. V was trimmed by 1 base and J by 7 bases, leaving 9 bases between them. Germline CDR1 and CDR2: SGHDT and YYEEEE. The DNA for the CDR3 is TGTGCCAGCAGCTTGAATCCCGTGGAGCAGTACTTC. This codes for CASSLNPVEQYF.

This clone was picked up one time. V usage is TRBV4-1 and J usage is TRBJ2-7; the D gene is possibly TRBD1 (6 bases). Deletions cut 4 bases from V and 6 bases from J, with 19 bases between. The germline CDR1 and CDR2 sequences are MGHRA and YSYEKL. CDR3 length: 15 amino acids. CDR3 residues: CASSPDSGQFGEQYF. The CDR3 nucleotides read TGCGCCAGCAGCCCGGACAGCGGACAATTTGGCGAGCAGTACTTC.

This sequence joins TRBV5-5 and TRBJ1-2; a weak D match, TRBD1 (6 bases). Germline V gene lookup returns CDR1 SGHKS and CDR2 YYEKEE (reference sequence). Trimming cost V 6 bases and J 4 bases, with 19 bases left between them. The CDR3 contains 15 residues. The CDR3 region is CASTQQGIFGYGYTF. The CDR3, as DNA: TGTGCCAGCACCCAGCAGGGGATTTTTGGCTATGGCTACACCTTC.

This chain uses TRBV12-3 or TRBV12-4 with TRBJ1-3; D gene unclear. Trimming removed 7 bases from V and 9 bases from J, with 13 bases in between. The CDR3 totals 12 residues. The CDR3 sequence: CASTRGLATIYF. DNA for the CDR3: TGTGCCAGCACCAGAGGCCTGGCCACCATATATTTT.

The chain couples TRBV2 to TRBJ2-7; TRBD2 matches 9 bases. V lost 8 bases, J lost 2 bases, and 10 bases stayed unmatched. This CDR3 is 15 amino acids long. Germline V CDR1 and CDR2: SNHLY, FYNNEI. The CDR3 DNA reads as TGTGCCAGCCGCGGGTTCCTAGCGGGAACCTACGAGCAGTACTTC. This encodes CASRGFLAGTYEQYF.

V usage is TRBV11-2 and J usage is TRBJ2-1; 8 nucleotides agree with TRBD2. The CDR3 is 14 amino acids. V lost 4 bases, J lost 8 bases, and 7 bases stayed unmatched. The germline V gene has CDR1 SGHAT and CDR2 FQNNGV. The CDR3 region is CASSSGLAPDEQFF. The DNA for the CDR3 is TGTGCCAGCAGCTCCGGACTAGCCCCGGATGAGCAGTTCTTC. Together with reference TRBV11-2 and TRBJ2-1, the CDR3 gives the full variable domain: EAGVAQSPRYKIIEKRQSVAFWCNPISGHATLYWYQQILGQGPKLLIQFQNNGVVDDSQLPKDRFSAERLKGVDSTLKIQPAKLEDSAVYLCASSSGLAPDEQFFGPGTRLTVL.

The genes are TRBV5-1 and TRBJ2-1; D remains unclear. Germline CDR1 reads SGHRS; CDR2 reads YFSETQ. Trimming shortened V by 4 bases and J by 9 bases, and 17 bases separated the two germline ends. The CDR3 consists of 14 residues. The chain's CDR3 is CASSAAISPSEQFF. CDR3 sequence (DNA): TGCGCCAGCAGCGCGGCTATCTCCCCTAGTGAGCAGTTCTTC. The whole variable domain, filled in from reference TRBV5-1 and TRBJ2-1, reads KAGVTQTPRYLIKTRGQQVTLSCSPISGHRSVSWYQQTPGQGLQFLFEYFSETQRNKGNFPGRFSGRQFSNSRSEMNVSTLELGDSALYLCASSAAISPSEQFFGPGTRLTVL.

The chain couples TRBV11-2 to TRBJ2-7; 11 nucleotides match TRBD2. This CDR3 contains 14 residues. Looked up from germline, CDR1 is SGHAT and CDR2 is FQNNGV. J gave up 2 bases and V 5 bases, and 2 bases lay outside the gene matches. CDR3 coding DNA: TGTGCCAGCAGCCGTAGCGGGAGGGCCTACGAGCAGTACTTC. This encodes CASSRSGRAYEQYF. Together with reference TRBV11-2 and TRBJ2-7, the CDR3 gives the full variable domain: EAGVAQSPRYKIIEKRQSVAFWCNPISGHATLYWYQQILGQGPKLLIQFQNNGVVDDSQLPKDRFSAERLKGVDSTLKIQPAKLEDSAVYLCASSRSGRAYEQYFGPGTRLTVT.

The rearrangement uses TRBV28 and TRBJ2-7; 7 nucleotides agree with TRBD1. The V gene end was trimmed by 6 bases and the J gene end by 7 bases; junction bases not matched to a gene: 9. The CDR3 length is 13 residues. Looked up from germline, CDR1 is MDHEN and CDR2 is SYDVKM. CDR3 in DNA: TGTGCCAGCAGCCGTGGGACAGTGAGAGAGCAGTACTTC. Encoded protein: CASSRGTVREQYF.

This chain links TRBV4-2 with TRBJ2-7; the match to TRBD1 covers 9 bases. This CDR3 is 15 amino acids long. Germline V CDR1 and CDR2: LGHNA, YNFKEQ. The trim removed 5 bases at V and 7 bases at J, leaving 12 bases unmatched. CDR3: CASSNTGGPKREQYF. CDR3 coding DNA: TGTGCCAGCAGCAATACAGGGGGCCCTAAGAGGGAGCAGTACTTC.

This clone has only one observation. The CDR3 is CSASSPQAYNSPLHF. CDR3 nucleotide sequence: TGCAGTGCTAGTTCCCCTCAGGCCTATAATTCACCCCTCCACTTT. V and J are TRBV20-1 and TRBJ1-6, with unresolved D. Germline V gene data show CDR1 as DFQATT and CDR2 as SNEGSKA (reference sequence). Trimming cost V 3 bases and J 2 bases, with 11 bases left between them. This CDR3 is 15 amino acids long.

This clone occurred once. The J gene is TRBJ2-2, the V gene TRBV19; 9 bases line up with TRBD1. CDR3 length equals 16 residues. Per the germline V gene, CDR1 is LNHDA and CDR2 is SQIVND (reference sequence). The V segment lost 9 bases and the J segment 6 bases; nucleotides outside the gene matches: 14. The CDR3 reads CASKLLPGQGSGELFF. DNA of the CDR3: TGTGCCAGCAAATTGCTGCCGGGACAGGGTTCCGGGGAGCTGTTTTTT. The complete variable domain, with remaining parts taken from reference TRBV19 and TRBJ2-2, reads DGGITQSPKYLFRKEGQNVTLSCEQNLNHDAMYWYRQDPGQGLRLIYYSQIVNDFQKGDIAEGYSVSREKKESFPLTVTSAQKNPTAFYLCASKLLPGQGSGELFFGEGSRLTVL.

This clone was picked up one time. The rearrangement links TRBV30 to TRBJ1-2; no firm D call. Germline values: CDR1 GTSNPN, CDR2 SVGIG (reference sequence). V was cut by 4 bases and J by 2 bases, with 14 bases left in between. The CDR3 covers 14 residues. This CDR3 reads CAWKLLGRNYGYTF. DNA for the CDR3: TGTGCCTGGAAACTCCTCGGTCGGAACTATGGCTACACCTTC.

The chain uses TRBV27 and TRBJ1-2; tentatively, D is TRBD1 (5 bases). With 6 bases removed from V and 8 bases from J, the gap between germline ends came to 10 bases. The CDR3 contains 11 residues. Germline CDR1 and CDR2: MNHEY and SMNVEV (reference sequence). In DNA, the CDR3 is TGTGCCAGCAGCTCGGGGGGGGGCTACACCTTC. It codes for CASSSGGGYTF.

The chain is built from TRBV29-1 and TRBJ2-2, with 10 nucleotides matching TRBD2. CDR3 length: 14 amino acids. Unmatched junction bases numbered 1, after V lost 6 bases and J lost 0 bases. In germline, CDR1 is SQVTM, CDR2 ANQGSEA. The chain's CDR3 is CSVGLATNTGELFF. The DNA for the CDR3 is TGCAGCGTGGGACTAGCGACGAACACCGGGGAGCTGTTTTTT.

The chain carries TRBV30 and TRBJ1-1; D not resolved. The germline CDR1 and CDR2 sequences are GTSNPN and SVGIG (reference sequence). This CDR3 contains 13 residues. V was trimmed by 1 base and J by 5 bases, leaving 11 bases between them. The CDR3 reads CAWSGHRGTEAFF. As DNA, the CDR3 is TGTGCCTGGAGTGGTCACAGAGGGACTGAAGCTTTCTTT.

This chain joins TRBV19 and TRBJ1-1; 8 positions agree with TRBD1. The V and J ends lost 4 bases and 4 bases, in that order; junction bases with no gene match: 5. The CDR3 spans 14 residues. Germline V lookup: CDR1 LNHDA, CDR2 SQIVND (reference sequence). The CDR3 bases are TGTGCCAGTAGTACGGACAGGGAAGTCACTGAAGCTTTCTTT. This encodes CASSTDREVTEAFF.

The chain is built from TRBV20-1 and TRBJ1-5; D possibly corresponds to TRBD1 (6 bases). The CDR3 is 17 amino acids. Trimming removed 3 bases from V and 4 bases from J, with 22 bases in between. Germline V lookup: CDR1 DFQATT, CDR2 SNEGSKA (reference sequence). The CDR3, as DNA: TGCAGTGCTAGTGGGGTGAACCGGGGGGCCTCAAATCAGCCCCAGCATTTT. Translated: CSASGVNRGASNQPQHF.

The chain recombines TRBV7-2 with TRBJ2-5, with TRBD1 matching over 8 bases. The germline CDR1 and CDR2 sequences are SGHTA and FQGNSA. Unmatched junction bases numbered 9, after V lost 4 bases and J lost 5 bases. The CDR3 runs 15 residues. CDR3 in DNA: TGTGCCAGCAGCTCTCGCCAGGGGGCGCGGGAGACCCAGTACTTC. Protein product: CASSSRQGARETQYF.

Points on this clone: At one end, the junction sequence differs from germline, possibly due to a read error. CDR3 sequence: CASSLTGGDGEKLLF. CDR3 in DNA: TGTGCCAGCAGCCTAACAGGGGGGGATGGTGAAAAACTGCTTTTT. V is TRBV14 and J is TRBJ1-4, with TRBD1 matching over 8 bases. CDR3 length equals 15 residues. The germline V gene has CDR1 SGHDN and CDR2 FVKESK.

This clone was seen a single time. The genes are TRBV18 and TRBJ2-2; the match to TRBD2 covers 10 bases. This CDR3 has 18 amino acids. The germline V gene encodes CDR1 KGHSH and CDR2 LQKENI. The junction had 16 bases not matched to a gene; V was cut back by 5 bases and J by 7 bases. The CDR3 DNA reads TGTGCCAGCTCATCCACGAGGGGTGCTAGCGGGAGCGTCGGGGAGCTGTTTTTT. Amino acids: CASSSTRGASGSVGELFF.

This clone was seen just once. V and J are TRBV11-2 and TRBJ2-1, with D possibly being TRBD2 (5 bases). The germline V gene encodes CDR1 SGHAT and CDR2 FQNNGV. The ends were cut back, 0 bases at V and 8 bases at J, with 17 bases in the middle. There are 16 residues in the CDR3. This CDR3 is CASSLEPRLTLHEQFF. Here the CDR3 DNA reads TGTGCCAGCAGCTTAGAACCGCGACTAACCCTCCATGAGCAGTTCTTC.